This TCR beta chain was recovered during a study of cytomegalovirus exposure and HLA in healthy donors. Across the study: The roughly 120 validation repertoires, a later analysis reported, used the same platform as the 666 first-cohort repertoires.

CDR3 length: 19 residues. Germline CDR1 reads SGHRS; CDR2 reads YFSETQ. J was trimmed by 5 bases and V by 1 base; bases with no gene match: 18. General study results and limits: The tendency of first-cohort TCR clusters to co-occur in the 90 to 150 validation repertoires was the finding of a later analysis. Cytomegalovirus-associated TCR beta chains were listed, numbering 150 to 200.

Profiling relied on immunoSEQ multiplex PCR, and the TCRdb table lists in-frame clones only, not all of them. Here the sample spans approximately 60,000 clones, 75% to 95% being singletons. Details on this clone: The antigen is unknown.

The clonotype was recovered from a young man in good health and CMV-seronegative. The J gene is TRBJ1-1, the V gene TRBV5-1; 9 bases are a match to TRBD1. The sample comprised PBMCs. The CDR3 is CASSLKGLTGQGGGTEAFF. The CDR3 DNA follows: TGCGCCAGCAGCTTGAAGGGTTTAACGGGACAGGGAGGGGGGACTGAAGCTTTCTTT.